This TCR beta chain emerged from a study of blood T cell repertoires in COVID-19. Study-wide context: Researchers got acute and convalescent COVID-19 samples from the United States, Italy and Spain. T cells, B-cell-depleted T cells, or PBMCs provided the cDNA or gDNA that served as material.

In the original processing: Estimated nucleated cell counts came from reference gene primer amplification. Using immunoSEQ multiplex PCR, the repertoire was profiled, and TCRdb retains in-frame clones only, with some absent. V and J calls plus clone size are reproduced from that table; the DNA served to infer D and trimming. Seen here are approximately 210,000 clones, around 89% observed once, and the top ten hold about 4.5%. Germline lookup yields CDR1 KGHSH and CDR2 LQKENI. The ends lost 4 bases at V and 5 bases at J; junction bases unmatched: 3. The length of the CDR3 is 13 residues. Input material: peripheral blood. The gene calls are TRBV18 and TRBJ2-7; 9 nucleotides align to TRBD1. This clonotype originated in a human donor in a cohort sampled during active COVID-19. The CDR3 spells CASSRDRGNEQYF. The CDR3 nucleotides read TGTGCCAGCTCACGCGACAGGGGGAACGAGCAGTACTTC.